The clone carrying this TCR beta chain was found many times. Its antigen remains unknown. Time point described: persistent/refractory GD, antithyroid drugs over 5 years with positive TRAb. The TCR library was made from RNA extracted from PBMCs. Library construction for TCR beta used iRepertoire HTBI primers and Arm-PCR of CDR3 regions. Using its own MiXCR run on the multiplex PCR reads, TCRdb lists one record per CDR3 protein. The data show a few hundred thousand distinct CDR3 sequences, approximately 23% seen once. Trimming cost V 3 bases and J 7 bases; bases outside gene matches: 10. The CDR3 contains 18 residues. CDR1 and CDR2 (germline): MDHEN, SYDVKM. The sample belongs to a study of regulatory T cells in long-lasting Graves disease. Study outcomes and limitations: The study found TRBV28, TRBJ1-2 and TRBJ2-5 favored in persistent disease.

V usage is TRBV28 and J usage is TRBJ2-2; 14 bases are a match to TRBD2. The TCR sequence derives from a woman aged 40 to 49 with Graves disease. The material sequenced was peripheral blood mononuclear cells (PBMCs), taken when the disease was refractory, from a patient treated with antithyroid drugs. The CDR3 DNA sequence: TGTGCCAGCAGTTTTCTGGGCCCGGGACTAGCGGGAGTCGGGGAGCTGTTTTTT. Translation: CASSFLGPGLAGVGELFF.